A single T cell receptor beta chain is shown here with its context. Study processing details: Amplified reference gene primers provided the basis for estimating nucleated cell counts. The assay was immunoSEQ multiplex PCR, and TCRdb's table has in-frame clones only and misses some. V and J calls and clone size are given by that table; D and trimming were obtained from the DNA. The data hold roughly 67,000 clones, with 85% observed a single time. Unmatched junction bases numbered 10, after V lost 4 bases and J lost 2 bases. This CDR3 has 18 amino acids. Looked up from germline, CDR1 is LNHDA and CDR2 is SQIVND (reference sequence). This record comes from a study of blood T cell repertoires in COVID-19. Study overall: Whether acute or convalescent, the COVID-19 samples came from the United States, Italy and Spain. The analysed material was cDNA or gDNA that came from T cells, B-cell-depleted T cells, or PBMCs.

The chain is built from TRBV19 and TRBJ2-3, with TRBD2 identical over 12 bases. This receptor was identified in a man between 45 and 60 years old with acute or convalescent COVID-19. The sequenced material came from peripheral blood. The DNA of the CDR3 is TGTGCCAGTAGTAACCTACTAGCGGGGGGTCAAAACACAGATACGCAGTATTTT. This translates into CASSNLLAGGQNTDTQYF.